This TCR beta chain was obtained from a study of T cells in tumors after PD-1 blockade. Repertoires were generated with immunoSEQ multiplex PCR, while TCRdb's copy carries only in-frame clones and drops some. This sample has fewer than 55,000 clones, with around 85% found just once. The CDR3 has 15 residues. Germline CDR1 and CDR2: LNHNV and YYDKDF (reference sequence). With V trimmed by 5 bases and J by 6 bases, 7 bases remained unmatched. The sample consisted of PBMCs, taken before anti-PD-1 treatment. The chain joins TRBV15 to TRBJ2-1, with TRBD2 matching over 10 bases. The receptor comes from a human donor with basal cell carcinoma. CDR3 nucleotides: TGTGCCACCAGCCGGGGGGGACTAGCGACCAATGAGCAGTTCTTC. Amino acid sequence: CATSRGGLATNEQFF.